This TCR beta chain emerged from a study of blood T cell repertoires in COVID-19. Measured with immunoSEQ multiplex PCR; TCRdb has only the in-frame clones, and not every one. The profile covers just over 150,000 clones, with about 80% appearing a single time and under 0.75% taken by the ten largest. The sequence derives from a man aged 55 to 70 with acute or convalescent COVID-19. Sequenced: peripheral blood.

This CDR3 is CASSPRELSSAQNIQYF. CDR3 in DNA: TGTGCCAGCAGCCCCAGGGAACTTTCCTCCGCCCAAAACATTCAGTACTTC. The chain has TRBV7-8 and TRBJ2-4; perhaps TRBD1 as D (5 bases). V shed 5 bases and J shed 5 bases, with 22 bases lying between them. The germline CDR1 and CDR2 sequences are SGHVS and FQNEAQ. CDR3 length: 17 amino acids.